This T cell receptor beta chain is from a study of T cell responses to AZD1222 COVID-19 vaccine. The study's findings and limits: Spike-wide coverage was observed for vaccine-associated CD4 TCRs, with dominant responses at 160-218 and 743-854. A mostly white British donor set with more females was recruited, and clonal diversity was possibly underestimated.

Sequenced by immunoSEQ multiplex PCR; TCRdb stores in-frame clones only, minus some. In the table there are tens of thousands of clones, roughly 84% of which are singletons. Deletions cut 6 bases from V and 8 bases from J, with 16 bases between. The germline V gene encodes CDR1 SEHNR and CDR2 FQNEAQ (reference sequence). This CDR3 has 14 amino acids. This clone was detected only once. Its antigen remains unknown. The chain is built from TRBV7-9 and TRBJ1-4; perhaps TRBD1 as D (5 bases). This TCR was recovered from an adult who received the AZD1222 COVID-19 vaccine. This sample comprised peripheral blood, obtained 28 days after the second AZD1222 dose. In nucleotides, the CDR3 is TGTGCCAGCAGACCGGGACCCGGTTGGGAAAAACTGTTTTTT. Translating it yields CASRPGPGWEKLFF.